Listed here is a single T cell receptor (beta chain). The sample is drawn from a study of shared clonotypes between healthy human individuals. Assay used: immunoSEQ multiplex PCR; TCRdb lists only in-frame clones, some missing. The sample contains 400,000 to 500,000 clones, roughly 85% of which appear only once. This CDR3 has 13 amino acids. V gave up 1 base and J gave up 0 bases, with 3 bases separating them. Germline assignment: CDR1 KGHSH and CDR2 LQKENI. The TCR was taken from a woman between 40 and 55 years old in good health. Some clones in this sample may be carry-over from other donors' samples. This chain uses TRBV18 with TRBJ2-5; D unclear. The source material was PBMCs. The CDR3 DNA reads TGTGCCAGCTCACCACGGCACCAAGAGACCCAGTACTTC. The encoded protein is CASSPRHQETQYF.